This T cell receptor (beta chain) was observed in a study of blood T cell repertoires in COVID-19. Study context: Italy, Spain and the United States were the sources of the convalescent and acute COVID-19 samples. PBMCs, B-cell-depleted T cells, or T cells provided the cDNA or gDNA that made up the material.

Authors' analysis steps: How many nucleated cells were present was estimated from reference gene primer amplification. The data were produced by immunoSEQ multiplex PCR, yet TCRdb's version contains in-frame clones alone and is incomplete. D and trimming come from the DNA, and the V and J calls and clone size come from that table. The repertoire includes approximately 190,000 clones, 80% to 90% of them detected once, and 20% sits in the top ten. On this clone itself: Germline and junction disagree at one end, which may indicate a read error.

Germline V CDR1 and CDR2: KGHSH, LQKENI. This CDR3 spans 14 amino acids. Sequencing used peripheral blood. This sequence originates from a human donor in a cohort sampled during active COVID-19. The chain employs TRBV18 and TRBJ2-2; weak D call: TRBD2 (5 bases). CDR3 loop: CASSPQRNAGELFF. In DNA form, the CDR3 reads TGTGCCAGCTCACCGCAGCGGAACGCCGGGGAGCTGTTTTTT.